This T cell receptor beta chain appears in the sequencing data of a study of cytomegalovirus exposure and HLA in healthy donors (dated by TCRdb to about 2017). With respect to the entire study: According to an earlier analysis of 587 of the donors, roughly 180 million T cells yielded 90 million to 130 million unique TCR beta sequences and about 300 Gb of sequence data. An early release that covered fewer than 800 HLA-typed donors contained approximately 290 gigabases of sequencing data and 80 million or so unique TCR sequences. Among the approximately 420 genotyped donors, roughly 80% belonged to the genetic ancestry cluster associated with self-reported Caucasian donors. The study aimed to test whether cataloging public T cell receptors could reveal signatures of past pathogen exposure. The study profiled the T cell repertoires of around 700 subjects by immunosequencing and related them to cytomegalovirus serostatus. A separate validation cohort of roughly 130 different subjects was used in addition to the roughly 670-subject first cohort. To predict cytomegalovirus infection status, the study brought together high-throughput TCR immunosequencing, statistical association of individual TCRs with disease status, and machine learning. A later analysis re-examined previously published TCR beta repertoires from several hundred donors and added high-resolution HLA genotyping to investigate patterns of TCR occurrence. Rather than drawing on any new phenotypic data, the later analysis identified candidate immune exposures from TCR beta sequences and the way those sequences occurred across donors. An earlier analysis of several hundred of the donors applied high-throughput TCR beta sequencing to assess whether each TCR beta V gene segment acted as functional or pseudogenic. Donor age, sex, ethnicity and CMV serostatus were compiled alongside the repertoire data. A later genetic analysis used genome-wide SNP genotypes for about 65% of the roughly 700 donors, treating that subset as a discovery cohort. All discovery cohort repertoires had been generated on a single sequencing platform. HLA typing included class I and class II loci at four-digit resolution. Typing coverage varied by locus: roughly 629-640 donors for A, B, C, DRB1 and DQB1; approximately 520 for DQA1; over 600 for DPA1; roughly 470 for DPB1. Four or five DR-DQ haplotypes were handled as single units for association and clustering because linkage in the cohort was strong. Among a few hundred genotyped donors of the cohort, an average of 235,054 unique TCR beta nucleotide sequences were sequenced per donor, roughly 18% of them non-productive.

On the study overall, not on this receptor specifically: Only TCR beta chains were sequenced in this cohort, and the absence of alpha or paired-chain data limited detectable features. A later analysis found that HLA-associated TCR beta chains were more clonally expanded and had lower generation probabilities than equally common non-associated chains. Cytomegalovirus status was reported to be diagnosed by the classifier with high specificity and sensitivity in both the original and validation cohorts. Correlated functional status among segregating V segments might reflect linkage disequilibrium, but an unknown experimental factor could not be ruled out. Most TCR sequences were seen in very few donors, while some public TCRs were found in many individuals. The only immune exposure information available for the cohort was CMV serostatus. Because counts were too low, 15 to 20 rarely observed V segments, including chromosome 9 orphons, were left out of the earlier analysis of several hundred of the donors. In a later analysis, the rate of TCR association differed among HLA loci, with DRB1 alleles having the most associated TCRs and HLA-C alleles having the fewest. Assigning TCR associations to individual alleles was difficult when HLA alleles, especially DR and DQ, strongly co-occurred. Roughly uniform sequencing depth across donors was assumed in presence/absence analyses, although this assumption may not hold. In a later genetic analysis, fewer N-insertions in productive TCRs were reported among donors in an Asian-associated ancestry cluster than the approximately 670-donor mean. Several of the top co-occurrence clusters appeared to be linked to parvovirus B19, influenza, CMV and Epstein-Barr virus, according to a later analysis. The 87-base-pair reads could not distinguish some IMGT-functional V segments, including TRBV6-2 and TRBV6-3, so those segments were excluded. Because HLA typing was missing for some donors at each locus, association tests included only the typed subset. It was suggested by the authors that the approach could potentially be generalized to other disease states and immunological phenotypes. An earlier analysis of approximately 590 of the donors showed that most TCR beta V segments appeared in productive rearrangements either about 87% or about 30% of the time, which broadly matched IMGT annotations. A further reported finding was that TCR beta sequences accurately predicted the HLA-A and HLA-B alleles for most subjects in the first cohort. In a later analysis, most CMV-associated TCR beta chains were found to appear HLA-restricted, with HLA associations seemingly driven largely by CMV exposure. A later analysis associated 15,000 or so TCR beta sequences with specific HLA alleles at a false discovery rate of 0.05. In a later genetic analysis, a missense DCLRE1C variant was associated with V-gene and J-gene trimming of TCR beta chains, and the association was replicated in an independent cohort. The study listed 150 to 200 TCR beta chains as associated with cytomegalovirus. A cluster of highly shared sequence variants was judged likely to represent a technical artifact of the sequencing pipeline. Three of the identified cytomegalovirus-associated TCR beta chains were confirmed in vitro to be specific for cytomegalovirus antigens.

Cut back by 3 bases and 6 bases, the V and J ends lie 16 bases apart. In the germline V gene, CDR1 corresponds to SGHRS and CDR2 to YFSETQ. From the cysteine through the phenylalanine, the CDR3 covers 14 amino acids. Here the CDR3 DNA is all that survives: 42 bases in frame from base 1. The cohort comprised 666 healthy bone marrow donors. At the time of sampling, all cohort members were nominally healthy, though unrecorded immune exposures were likely present. The donor was CMV seronegative and was included in the group of several hundred seronegative cohort members. A peripheral blood sample was provided by each donor, and peripheral blood mononuclear cells were used for TCR beta sequencing. Genomic DNA extraction from the blood cell samples was performed with the Qiagen DNeasy Blood Extraction Kit. Receptor libraries were prepared by the immunoSEQ multiplex PCR assay. A mixture of 60 forward primers for TCR Vbeta segments and 13 reverse primers for TCR Jbeta segments was used in the multiplex PCR. A multiplex PCR assay on genomic DNA amplified the CDR3 region of rearranged TCR beta genes. The Illumina HiSeq System was used to sequence the amplified TCR beta libraries as 87-base-pair reads. On the authors' methods: A later analysis tallied tens of millions of unique TCR beta chains across the 700 or so repertoires, and some 12 million of those chains were shared by two or more donors. Raw reads were error-corrected and collapsed into unique sequences with a nearest-neighbor algorithm that merged closely related sequences to remove PCR and sequencing errors. V, D and J gene segments were assigned by aligning CDR3 sequences to IMGT reference sequences. For a sequence to be retained, a match of at least six nucleotides to both a V gene segment and a J gene segment was required. A rearrangement counted as productive if the CDR3 had no stop codons and remained in frame with V and J, and every other rearrangement counted as non-productive. Following IMGT convention, CDR3 was defined as the stretch from the second conserved V-encoded cysteine to the conserved J-encoded phenylalanine. The earlier analysis of about 620 of the donors excluded sequences that lacked an unambiguous match to a single V gene segment. An earlier analysis of 587 of the donors called V segments functional above 56.7% productive rearrangements and segregating when the between-donor standard deviation exceeded 5%. To diagnose cytomegalovirus status from the catalog of TCR beta chain sequences, a statistical classification framework was built. In a later analysis, TCR nucleotide sequences were compared against IMGT/GENE-DB human TR gene sequences so that V and J genes could be assigned. The TCRdist pipeline was used in a later analysis to assign CDR3 sequences and most-parsimonious VDJ recombination scenarios. A later analysis defined each TCR beta chain by its CDR3 amino acid sequence plus V-gene family, and excluded reads lacking a unique V-gene family. As a way to deal with suspected cross-contamination and a sequencing artifact, a later analysis dropped roughly 620 nucleotide sequences that were highly shared and had low generation probability. In a later analysis, a clonal expansion index for each public chain was calculated from normalized within-repertoire ranks of inferred template counts. In a later analysis, generation probabilities were computed using a VDJ recombination model fitted to out-of-frame rearrangements, and the results were checked against IGoR. A later analysis scored TCR-TCR, TCR-HLA and TCR-CMV co-occurrence with hypergeometric tests, applying a repertoire-size bias correction to TCR pairs. False discovery rates were estimated in a later analysis by permuting HLA or CMV assignments 20 times. A later analysis grouped co-occurring TCRs with DBSCAN, adding TCRdist sequence similarity when clustering within HLA-allele-positive subsets. Co-occurrence clustering excluded repertoires with fewer than 30,000 or more than 120,000 public chains, plus five with anomalous nucleotide sharing. The source is immuneACCESS, and TCRdb retained only in-frame sequences with V and J called. Part of the clones is not carried over; for the studies checked, unresolved V genes explain less than half of this, and the remainder is unexplained. V and J calls and clone size come straight from that table; D and trimming were deduced from the DNA. The sample includes over 200,000 clones, with 70% to 85% observed a single time. Jointly, the top ten make up over 3.5% of the sample.

Only one count was recorded for this clone. Its cognate antigen has yet to be identified. Within one base of it there is no much larger clone, and no base qualities were kept. This TCR came from a male donor in good health and CMV-seronegative. Rearrangement joined TRBV5-1 to TRBJ2-7; TRBD2 is perhaps the D gene, given 5 matching bases. The source material was PBMCs. This receptor has the CDR3 CASSWGEGRSEQYF. The DNA sequence is TGCGCCAGCAGCTGGGGAGAGGGTCGAAGCGAGCAGTACTTC.